This TCR beta chain was recorded in a study of metastatic and nonmetastatic thyroid tumors. Looking at the study overall: The study looked at repertoires side by side in blood and in tumor or nodule tissue from malignant and benign thyroid patients. Study observations and caveats: Reported TCR beta diversity, measured in blood and tumor, was significantly higher for malignant thyroid tumors than for benign nodules.

CDR1 is SGHNT and CDR2 is YENEEA in the germline V gene. The CDR3 runs 14 residues. V was pared by 5 bases and J by 5 bases, with 6 bases of the junction left unmatched. This clone is termed medium-sized. Antigen specificity is unknown. Patients were all untreated before their thyroid surgery. In the authors' workflow: The distant-metastasis classifier for papillary thyroid cancer was built from CDR3 differences across clinicopathological groups. MiXCR reprocessed the PCR reads for TCRdb. These V and J calls are TCRdb output, not the study's own analysis. The table includes about 8,600 clones, approximately 25% detected once.

V gene TRBV11-3 combines with J gene TRBJ1-1; 9 bases align to TRBD1. The sequence was obtained from a female donor with papillary thyroid cancer or a benign thyroid nodule (not recorded which). Some clones in this sample may be carry-over from other donors' samples. Specimen: adjacent normal tissue. The CDR3, as DNA: TGTGCCAGCAGCCGCCTGACAGGGGGGACTGAAGCTTTCTTT. Amino acid sequence: CASSRLTGGTEAFF.